The 24 T cell receptor beta chains presented below share a single source sample, sequenced in a study of shared clonotypes between healthy human individuals. Naive CD8 cells comprised CD45RO-negative, CCR7-positively selected cells, excluding terminally differentiated effector memory CD45RA+ cells. Sequencing was performed with immunoSEQ multiplex PCR; in TCRdb, only in-frame clones are kept and a portion is missing. The sample consists of around 2.1 million clones, roughly 91% of them appearing once. Sequencing was carried out using naive CD8+ T cells from PBMCs. These TCRs come from a man aged 18 to 30 in good health. Some clones in this sample may be carry-over from other donors' samples.

Of note for this clone: Other nucleotide sequences in the sample specify the same CDR3. The chain uses TRBV19 and TRBJ2-3; D may be TRBD1 (5 bases). CDR1 LNHDA and CDR2 SQIVND come from the germline V gene (reference sequence). This CDR3 is 13 amino acids long. Trimming took 4 bases from V and 5 from J, leaving 10 bases between them. The chain's CDR3 is CASSTRARDTQYF. The DNA of the CDR3 is TGTGCCAGTAGTACCAGGGCCAGAGATACGCAGTATTTT.

The chain employs TRBV7-9 and TRBJ2-1, with TRBD2 identical over 9 bases. V shed 5 bases, J shed 13 bases, and the junction held 9 bases outside the gene matches. This CDR3 has 13 amino acids. Germline values: CDR1 SEHNR, CDR2 FQNEAQ (reference sequence). CDR3 DNA: TGTGCCAGCAGCGAAAGTGGGCTAGCGGGACAGTTCTTC. It codes for CASSESGLAGQFF.

The V and J genes are TRBV10-3 and TRBJ2-7; D is possibly TRBD2 (5 bases). Germline CDR1 is ENHRY and CDR2 is SYGVKD. The CDR3 runs 12 residues. V gave up 8 bases and J gave up 3 bases, with 11 bases separating them. CDR3 in DNA: TGTGCCATCTCGGAGGTGGTCTACGAGCAGTACTTC. It encodes CAISEVVYEQYF.

J is TRBJ2-7 and V is TRBV9; weak D call: TRBD2 (5 bases). V shed 3 bases and J shed 3 bases, with 13 bases lying between them. The CDR3 has 14 amino acids. Germline loops: CDR1 SGDLS, CDR2 YYNGEE. CDR3 bases: TGTGCCAGCAGCGCTGGGAACCGGGACTACGAGCAGTACTTC. It codes for CASSAGNRDYEQYF.

This chain joins TRBV6-5 and TRBJ2-7; D is undetermined. Germline CDR1 MNHEY, CDR2 SVGAGI. The CDR3 covers 10 residues. Trimming cost V 6 bases and J 4 bases, with 4 bases left between them. The CDR3 DNA follows: TGTGCCAGCAGGGGGTACGAGCAGTACTTC. Translating gives CASRGYEQYF.

The rearrangement joins TRBV28 to TRBJ2-7; possibly TRBD2 for D (5 bases). The CDR3 contains 13 residues. Germline V gene data show CDR1 as MDHEN and CDR2 as SYDVKM. Trimming stripped 6 bases from V and 2 bases from J, with 11 bases between. CDR3 coding DNA: TGTGCCAGCAGCGCCACGGGGACCTACGAGCAGTACTTC. Amino acids: CASSATGTYEQYF.

The J gene is TRBJ2-5, the V gene TRBV19, with 7 bases matching TRBD2. The CDR3 runs to 14 residues. Unmatched junction bases numbered 6, after V lost 6 bases and J lost 2 bases. In germline, CDR1 is LNHDA, CDR2 SQIVND (reference sequence). Here the CDR3 DNA reads TGTGCCAGTAGGGCGGGAGCGATTCAAGAGACCCAGTACTTC. It yields the protein CASRAGAIQETQYF.

This clone was seen a single time. The junction departs from germline at one end; a sequencing error may be responsible. This rearrangement joins TRBV7-9 to TRBJ2-3, with D perhaps matching TRBD2 (5 bases). The CDR3 sequence is 14 residues long. Per the germline V gene, CDR1 is SEHNR and CDR2 is FQNEAQ (reference sequence). The DNA for the CDR3 is TGTGCCAGCAGCCTAGCCTACCTCCCCGATACGCAGTATTTT. Amino acids: CASSLAYLPDTQYF.

This rearrangement joins TRBV19 to TRBJ1-3; the D is unclear. V shed 5 bases and J shed 7 bases, with 6 bases lying between them. There are 11 residues in the CDR3. Germline CDR1 reads LNHDA; CDR2 reads SQIVND (reference sequence). DNA of the CDR3: TGTGCCAGTAGTTTGTCGAACACCATATATTTT. This translates into CASSLSNTIYF.

The genes are TRBV21-1 and TRBJ2-2; TRBD1, the table's D call, was not compared with the DNA. TRBV21-1 is a listed pseudogene. The CDR3 totals 17 residues. The CDR3 DNA follows: TGTGCCAGCAGCAAAGTTGGGGCCCTGAGGTTCGCCGGGGAGCTGTTTTTT. Translated, it gives CASSKVGALRFAGELFF.

In its sample, this clone was seen once. The chain uses TRBV29-1 and TRBJ2-7, with D unresolved. This CDR3 has 12 amino acids. CDR1 and CDR2 from the germline V gene are SQVTM and ANQGSEA. Trimming took off 1 base at V and 3 bases at J, with 7 bases between the two ends. The CDR3 region is CSVEGSGYEQYF. CDR3 bases: TGCAGCGTTGAAGGTTCTGGCTACGAGCAGTACTTC.

This rearrangement joins TRBV28 to TRBJ2-5, with 9 bases aligning to TRBD2. CDR1 MDHEN and CDR2 SYDVKM come from the germline V gene. V lost 1 base and J lost 5; bases outside the gene matches: 17. This CDR3 is 19 amino acids long. The CDR3 loop is CASSLLIGASGNRAETQYF. The DNA of the CDR3 is TGTGCCAGCAGTTTATTGATTGGGGCTAGCGGGAATCGTGCGGAGACCCAGTACTTC. The variable domain in full, completed from reference TRBV28 and TRBJ2-5, reads DVKVTQSSRYLVKRTGEKVFLECVQDMDHENMFWYRQDPGLGLRLIYFSYDVKMKEKGDIPEGYSVSREKKERFSLILESASTNQTSMYLCASSLLIGASGNRAETQYFGPGTRLLVL.

This chain connects TRBV9 to TRBJ2-1; D might be TRBD1 (7 bases). CDR3 length: 14 residues. V dropped 0 bases and J dropped 9 bases, with 13 bases sitting between them. In germline, CDR1 is SGDLS, CDR2 YYNGEE. The CDR3 nucleotides read TGTGCCAGCAGCGTAGGTGGAGGGGGCTTTGAGCAGTTCTTC. Translating gives CASSVGGGGFEQFF.

The V call is TRBV27, the J call TRBJ2-1, with 12 positions matching TRBD1. The CDR3 runs to 16 residues. V was clipped by 2 bases and J by 9 bases; unmatched bases: 8. Germline V gene data show CDR1 as MNHEY and CDR2 as SMNVEV (reference sequence). The CDR3 protein is CASSLVRGQGAGEQFF. For the CDR3, the DNA is TGTGCCAGCAGTTTAGTGAGGGGACAGGGGGCCGGTGAGCAGTTCTTC.

This clone was counted between two and nine times. V is TRBV7-9 and J is TRBJ1-3, with a tentative D call TRBD1 (5 bases). Trimming took off 6 bases at V and 2 bases at J, with 20 bases between the two ends. Per germline, CDR1 SEHNR and CDR2 FQNEAQ (reference sequence). The CDR3 loop spans 17 amino acids. The CDR3 sequence: CASSSLGAALAGNTIYF. Written as DNA, the CDR3 is TGTGCCAGCAGTTCCCTTGGGGCAGCCCTGGCTGGAAACACCATATATTTT.

V is TRBV11-3 and J is TRBJ2-2, with D perhaps matching TRBD2 (5 bases). The CDR3 has 16 amino acids. V lost 0 bases and J 6 bases, leaving 14 bases between the germline ends. CDR1 is SGHNT, CDR2 YENEEA, per germline. The CDR3 is CASSLDFRGQSGELFF. The DNA for the CDR3 is TGTGCCAGCAGCTTAGATTTTCGGGGTCAGTCCGGGGAGCTGTTTTTT.

This chain links TRBV27 with TRBJ1-2; D gene unclear. There are 15 residues in the CDR3. Trimming removed 5 bases at V and 2 bases at J, with 15 bases between. Germline-derived CDR1 and CDR2 are MNHEY and SMNVEV (reference sequence). DNA for the CDR3: TGTGCCAGCAGTGAACACAGAGCCTTGAACTATGGCTACACCTTC. Its protein is CASSEHRALNYGYTF.

The V gene is TRBV6-1, the J gene TRBJ2-1; 7 positions agree with TRBD2. V lost 4 bases to trimming and J lost 4 bases; unmatched junction nucleotides: 4. There are 14 residues in the CDR3. Per germline, CDR1 MNHNS and CDR2 SASEGT. The CDR3 DNA sequence: TGTGCCAGCAGTGTCCTAGCGGTTTACAATGAGCAGTTCTTC. The encoded protein is CASSVLAVYNEQFF.

V usage is TRBV6-1 and J usage is TRBJ1-2; 7 nucleotides agree with TRBD1. V lost 4 bases and J lost 4; bases outside the gene matches: 9. Germline values: CDR1 MNHNS, CDR2 SASEGT. The CDR3 is 15 residues long. Written as DNA, the CDR3 is TGTGCCAGCAGTGTAGCCCCGGGACAGATCTATGGCTACACCTTC. Translated, it gives CASSVAPGQIYGYTF.

V and J are TRBV5-5 and TRBJ1-1; 9 nucleotides match TRBD1. V shed 1 base and J 4 bases; nucleotides not matched to a gene: 11. The CDR3 runs 17 residues. In germline, CDR1 is SGHKS, CDR2 YYEKEE (reference sequence). The CDR3 here is CASSLWGRDRAITEAFF. Written as DNA, the CDR3 is TGTGCCAGCAGCTTGTGGGGGCGGGACAGGGCGATCACTGAAGCTTTCTTT.

The V and J genes are TRBV19 and TRBJ1-1; a weak D match, TRBD1 (6 bases). CDR3 length: 14 amino acids. Germline CDR1 is LNHDA and CDR2 is SQIVND (reference sequence). The ends were cut back, 5 bases at V and 4 bases at J, with 14 bases in the middle. In DNA form, the CDR3 reads TGTGCCAGTAGTCCCTGGACAGAGGCCACTGAAGCTTTCTTT. Translation gives CASSPWTEATEAFF.

J is TRBJ2-1 and V is TRBV25-1; TRBD2 matches 11 bases. V was pared by 8 bases and J by 10 bases, with 13 bases of the junction left unmatched. Germline CDR1 is MGHDK and CDR2 is SYGVNS. The CDR3 contains 15 residues. The CDR3 DNA reads TGTGCCAGCGGGGTCCCGGGACTAGCGGACTTGGAGCAGTTCTTC. Encoded protein: CASGVPGLADLEQFF.

The chain joins TRBV25-1 to TRBJ2-1, with TRBD2 identical over 11 bases. The CDR3 loop spans 16 amino acids. Germline loops: CDR1 MGHDK, CDR2 SYGVNS. J gave up 8 bases and V 4 bases, and 10 bases lay outside the gene matches. CDR3 protein: CASSGSGRGFIYEQFF. The CDR3 nucleotides are TGTGCCAGCAGTGGTAGCGGGAGGGGATTTATCTATGAGCAGTTCTTC.

The chain joins TRBV7-3 to TRBJ2-6, with D possibly TRBD1 on 5 matching bases. The germline V gene encodes CDR1 SGHTA and CDR2 FQGTGA. This CDR3 has 15 amino acids. Trimming shortened V by 7 bases and J by 2 bases, and 12 bases separated the two germline ends. For the CDR3, the DNA is TGTGCCAGCACCTCCCAGGGAACTGGGGCCAACGTCCTGACTTTC. The encoded protein is CASTSQGTGANVLTF.